The 5 T cell receptor beta chains below all came from one sample that was sequenced in a study of blood T cells in healthy people across ages. Then a second PCR, running roughly 6 to 12 cycles, was carried out with a sample-barcoded 5' primer and a J-beta primer mix. Each CDR3 protein gets one entry after TCRdb re-called the 5' RACE reads with MiXCR. The table has about a million distinct CDR3 sequences, around 48% seen once. The sample taken for sequencing was blood. These receptors were taken from a man between 25 and 39 years old in good health.

This clonotype came up a few times. V gene TRBV5-1 combines with J gene TRBJ1-5; tentatively, D is TRBD1 (6 bases). CDR1 SGHRS and CDR2 YFSETQ come from the germline V gene. Trimming shortened V by 0 bases and J by 5 bases, and 9 bases separated the two germline ends. This CDR3 is built from 14 residues. The CDR3 sequence: CASSLGGAHQPQHF. DNA of the CDR3: TGCGCCAGCAGCTTGGGGGGGGCTCATCAGCCCCAGCATTTT. Drawing the rest from reference TRBV5-1 and TRBJ1-5, the complete variable domain is KAGVTQTPRYLIKTRGQQVTLSCSPISGHRSVSWYQQTPGQGLQFLFEYFSETQRNKGNFPGRFSGRQFSNSRSEMNVSTLELGDSALYLCASSLGGAHQPQHFGDGTRLSIL.

Comment on this clonotype: A much bigger clone sits one base away, suggesting this may be a read error. The chain employs TRBV12-3 or TRBV12-4 and TRBJ2-2, with D perhaps TRBD1 (6 bases). This CDR3 is built from 15 residues. CDR3 bases: TGTGCCAGCAGTTTGGGGACACCGAACACCAGGGAGCTGTTTTTT. It encodes CASSLGTPNTRELFF.

A word on this clonotype: The junction does not match germline at one end; this may be a read error. This sequence joins TRBV27 and TRBJ2-7; D tentatively fits TRBD1 or TRBD2 (5 bases each). CDR1 MNHEY and CDR2 SMNVEV come from the germline V gene (reference sequence). CDR3 size: 15 residues. Here the CDR3 DNA reads TGTGCCGGCAGGTTCCGCGAGACAGCGGCCTACGAGCAGTACTTC. It translates to CAGRFRETAAYEQYF.

Comment on this clonotype: This may be a read error, as it is one base from a much larger clone. V and J are TRBV7-9 and TRBJ2-3; the D is unclear. Germline-derived CDR1 and CDR2 are SEHNR and FQNEAQ (reference sequence). This CDR3 is built from 12 residues. The CDR3 DNA is TGTGCCAGCACCAAAAATCTCAATACGCGGTATTTT. Its translation: CASTKNLNTRYF.

This chain connects TRBV27 to TRBJ2-1; maybe TRBD1 (5 bases). CDR1 is MNHEY and CDR2 is SMNVEV in the germline V gene (reference sequence). The CDR3 spans 13 residues. V was shortened by 3 bases and J by 9 bases, with 12 bases between the two germline ends. CDR3 amino acids: CASSFQGFGEQFF. Written as DNA, the CDR3 is TGTGCCAGCAGTTTTCAGGGTTTTGGTGAGCAGTTCTTC.